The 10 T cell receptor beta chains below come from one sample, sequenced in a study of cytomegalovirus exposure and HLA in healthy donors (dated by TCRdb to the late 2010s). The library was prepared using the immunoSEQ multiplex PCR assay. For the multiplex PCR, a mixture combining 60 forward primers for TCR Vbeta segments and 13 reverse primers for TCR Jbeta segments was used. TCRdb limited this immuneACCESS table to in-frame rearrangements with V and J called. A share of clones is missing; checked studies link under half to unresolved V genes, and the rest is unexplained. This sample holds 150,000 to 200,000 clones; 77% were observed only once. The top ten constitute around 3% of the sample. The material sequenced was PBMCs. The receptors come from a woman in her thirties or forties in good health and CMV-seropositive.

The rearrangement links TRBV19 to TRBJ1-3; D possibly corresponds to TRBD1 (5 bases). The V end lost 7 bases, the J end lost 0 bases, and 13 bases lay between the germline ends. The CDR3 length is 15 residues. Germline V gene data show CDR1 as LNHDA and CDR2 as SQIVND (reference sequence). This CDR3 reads CASIGIDSSGNTIYF. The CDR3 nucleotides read TGTGCCAGTATTGGAATCGACAGCTCTGGAAACACCATATATTTT.

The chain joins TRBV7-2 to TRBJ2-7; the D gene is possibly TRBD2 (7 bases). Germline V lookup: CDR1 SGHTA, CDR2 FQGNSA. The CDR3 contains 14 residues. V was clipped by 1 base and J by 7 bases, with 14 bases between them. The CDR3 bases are TGTGCCAGCAGCTTAGGCAGGGGTAGCGGGGAGCAGTACTTC. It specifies CASSLGRGSGEQYF.

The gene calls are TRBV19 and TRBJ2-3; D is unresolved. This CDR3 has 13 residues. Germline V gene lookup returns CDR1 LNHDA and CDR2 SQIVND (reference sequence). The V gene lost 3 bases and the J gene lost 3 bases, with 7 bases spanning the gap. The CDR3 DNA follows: TGTGCCAGTAGTATGACTGGGACAGATACGCAGTATTTT. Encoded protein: CASSMTGTDTQYF.

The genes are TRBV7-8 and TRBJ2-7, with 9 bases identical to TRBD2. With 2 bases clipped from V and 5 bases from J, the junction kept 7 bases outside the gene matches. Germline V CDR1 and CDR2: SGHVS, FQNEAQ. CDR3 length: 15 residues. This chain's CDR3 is CASSLRSSGTHEQYF. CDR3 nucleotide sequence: TGTGCCAGCAGCTTACGGTCTAGCGGGACTCACGAGCAGTACTTC.

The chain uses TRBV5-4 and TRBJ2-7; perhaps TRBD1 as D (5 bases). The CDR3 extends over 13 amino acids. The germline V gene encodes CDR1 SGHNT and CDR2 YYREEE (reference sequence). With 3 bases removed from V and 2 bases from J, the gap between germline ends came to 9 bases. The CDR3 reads CASSSGLTYEQYF. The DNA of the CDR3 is TGTGCCAGCAGCTCAGGGTTAACCTACGAGCAGTACTTC.

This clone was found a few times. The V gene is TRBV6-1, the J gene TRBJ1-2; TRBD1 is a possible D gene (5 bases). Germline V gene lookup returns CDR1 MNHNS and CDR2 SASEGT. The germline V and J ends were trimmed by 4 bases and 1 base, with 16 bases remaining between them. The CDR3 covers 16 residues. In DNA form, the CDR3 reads TGTGCCAGCAGTGGATTTTCAGGGAAGGATAACTATGGCTACACCTTC. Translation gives CASSGFSGKDNYGYTF.

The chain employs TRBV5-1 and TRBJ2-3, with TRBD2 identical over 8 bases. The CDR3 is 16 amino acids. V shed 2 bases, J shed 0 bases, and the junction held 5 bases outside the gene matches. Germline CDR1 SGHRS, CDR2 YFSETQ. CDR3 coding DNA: TGCGCCAGCAGCTTATTAGCGGGGATTAGCACAGATACGCAGTATTTT. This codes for CASSLLAGISTDTQYF.

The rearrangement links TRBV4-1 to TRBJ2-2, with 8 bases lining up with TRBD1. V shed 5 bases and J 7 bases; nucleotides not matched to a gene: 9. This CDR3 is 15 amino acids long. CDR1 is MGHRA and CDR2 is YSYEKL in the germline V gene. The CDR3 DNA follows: TGCGCCAGCAGCGTACGGACAGGGTCCAGCGGGGAGCTGTTTTTT. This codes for CASSVRTGSSGELFF.

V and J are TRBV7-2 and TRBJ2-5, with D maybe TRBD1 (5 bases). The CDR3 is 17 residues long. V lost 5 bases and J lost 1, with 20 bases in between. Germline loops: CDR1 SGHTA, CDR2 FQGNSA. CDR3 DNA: TGTGCCAGCAGCCCAGTACCTGGCAGGGTGAGCCAAGAGACCCAGTACTTC. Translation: CASSPVPGRVSQETQYF.

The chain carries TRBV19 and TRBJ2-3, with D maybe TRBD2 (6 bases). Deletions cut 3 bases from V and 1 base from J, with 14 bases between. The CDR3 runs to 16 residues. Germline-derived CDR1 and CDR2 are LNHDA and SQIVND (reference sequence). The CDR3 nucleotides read TGTGCCAGTAGTATCCTTACCGGGACTGGCACAGATACGCAGTATTTT. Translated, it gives CASSILTGTGTDTQYF.